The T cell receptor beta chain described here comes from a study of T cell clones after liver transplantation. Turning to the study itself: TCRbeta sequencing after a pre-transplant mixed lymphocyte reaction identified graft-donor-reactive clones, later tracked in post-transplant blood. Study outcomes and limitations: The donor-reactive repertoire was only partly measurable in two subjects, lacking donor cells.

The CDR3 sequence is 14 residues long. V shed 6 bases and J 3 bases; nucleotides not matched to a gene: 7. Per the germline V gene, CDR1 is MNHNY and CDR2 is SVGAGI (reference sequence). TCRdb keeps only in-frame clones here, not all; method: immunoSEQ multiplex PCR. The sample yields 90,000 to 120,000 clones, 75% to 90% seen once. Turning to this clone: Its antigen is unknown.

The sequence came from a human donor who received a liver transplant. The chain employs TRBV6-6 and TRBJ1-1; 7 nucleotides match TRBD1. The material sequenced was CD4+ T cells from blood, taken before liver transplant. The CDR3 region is CASSRDSLYTEAFF. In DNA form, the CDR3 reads TGTGCCAGCAGCCGGGACAGCCTTTACACTGAAGCTTTCTTT.